A selection of T cell receptor beta chains follows, all from one sample in a study of blood T cell repertoires in COVID-19. Clones were read by immunoSEQ multiplex PCR, and TCRdb kept only the in-frame ones, dropping some. The sample has about 420,000 clones; approximately 90% are singletons. The specimen sequenced was peripheral blood. These receptors were obtained from a man between 18 and 35 years old with COVID-19, enrolled during active disease. CDR3s include the opening cysteine and the closing phenylalanine or tryptophan. D genes are given only for firm matches. Not all rows give a size; the values are once, few, many and, for expanded clones, a class.

CDR3	DNA	size	V	D	length	J
CASSALAGGDTQYF	TGCGCCAGCAGCGCCCTAGCGGGGGGGGATACGCAGTATTTT	.	TRBV5-1	TRBD2	14	TRBJ2-3
CASSYSGRSYNEQFF	TGTGCCAGCAGCTATAGCGGGAGGAGCTACAATGAGCAGTTCTTC	.	TRBV5-6	TRBD2	15	TRBJ2-1
CASSRFSGTSTYEQYF	TGTGCCAGCAGTAGGTTCAGCGGGACGTCCACCTACGAGCAGTACTTC	.	TRBV28	TRBD2	16	TRBJ2-7
CASGTSSVQETQYF	TGTGCCAGCGGGACTAGTTCAGTCCAAGAGACCCAGTACTTC	.	TRBV7-9	TRBD2	14	TRBJ2-5
CASSEGTQGYEQYF	TGTGCCAGCAGTGAAGGGACGCAGGGGTACGAGCAGTACTTC	.	TRBV2	.	14	TRBJ2-7
CATSHGSSPGTDTQYF	TGTGCCACTTCGCACGGGTCTTCCCCTGGCACAGATACGCAGTATTTT	once	TRBV6-4	.	16	TRBJ2-3
CASSPGPGASTGELFF	TGTGCCAGCAGCCCCGGCCCTGGGGCTTCCACCGGGGAGCTGTTTTTT	.	TRBV7-2	.	16	TRBJ2-2
CASSSRDRVRGYTF	TGTGCCAGCAGCTCAAGGGACAGGGTGAGAGGCTACACCTTC	.	TRBV5-4	TRBD1	14	TRBJ1-2
CASSETGSYEQYF	TGTGCCAGCAGTGAGACAGGTTCCTACGAGCAGTACTTC	.	TRBV6-2/TRBV6-3	.	13	TRBJ2-7
CASSLSGTANYGYTF	TGTGCCAGCAGTTTATCGGGGACAGCTAACTATGGCTACACCTTC	few	TRBV27	TRBD1	15	TRBJ1-2
CASSQEWGKGTQYF	TGCGCCAGCAGCCAAGAATGGGGCAAGGGGACCCAGTACTTC	.	TRBV4-1	.	14	TRBJ2-5
CASSQGSVRLEQYF	TGTGCCAGCAGCCAAGGTTCGGTCCGGTTGGAGCAGTACTTC	.	TRBV3-1/TRBV3-2	.	14	TRBJ2-7
CASSQVRLAGSYNEQFF	TGCGCCAGCAGCCAAGTAAGGCTCGCGGGCTCCTACAATGAGCAGTTCTTC	few	TRBV4-1	.	17	TRBJ2-1
CASSLSGQGDSNQPQHF	TGTGCCAGCAGCTTATCTGGACAGGGCGATAGCAATCAGCCCCAGCATTTT	once	TRBV7-8	TRBD1	17	TRBJ1-5
CASRRTGSLYGYTF	TGTGCCAGTAGGCGGACAGGGAGTTTATATGGCTACACCTTC	.	TRBV19	TRBD1	14	TRBJ1-2
CASSPRVAGGETDTQYF	TGTGCCAGCAGCCCCCGGGTAGCGGGAGGTGAGACAGATACGCAGTATTTT	once	TRBV11-3	TRBD2	17	TRBJ2-3
CASSFGQGSTNEKLFF	TGTGCCAGCAGCTTCGGACAGGGTAGCACTAATGAAAAACTGTTTTTT	.	TRBV11-3	TRBD1	16	TRBJ1-4
CASSVGGHSNQPQHF	TGTGCCAGCAGCGTAGGCGGACATAGCAATCAGCCCCAGCATTTT	.	TRBV9	.	15	TRBJ1-5
CASSIGQGMPDTQYF	TGTGCCAGTAGTATTGGGCAGGGGATGCCAGATACGCAGTATTTT	.	TRBV19	.	15	TRBJ2-3
CASSPRFGRLGASNSPLHF	TGTGCCAGCTCACCCCGGTTTGGCCGTTTGGGGGCCTCTAATTCACCCCTCCACTTT	.	TRBV18	.	19	TRBJ1-6
CASSRGGSSYNEQFF	TGTGCCAGCAGCCGAGGAGGGAGCTCCTACAATGAGCAGTTCTTC	once	TRBV3-1/TRBV3-2	.	15	TRBJ2-1
CASQRGTSKMETQYF	TGTGCCAGCCAAAGGGGGACTAGCAAGATGGAGACCCAGTACTTC	few	TRBV6-6	TRBD2	15	TRBJ2-5
CASSASRVNTEAFF	TGCGCCAGCAGCGCGAGCAGGGTGAACACTGAAGCTTTCTTT	once	TRBV5-1	.	14	TRBJ1-1
CAWSAGLLRETQYF	TGTGCCTGGAGTGCAGGACTTCTTAGGGAGACCCAGTACTTC	.	TRBV30	.	14	TRBJ2-5
CASSQGQGINEQYF	TGTGCCAGCAGCCAAGGACAGGGGATCAACGAGCAGTACTTC	.	TRBV16	TRBD1	14	TRBJ2-7
CASSPLGAEGETQYF	TGTGCCAGCAGCCCCCTCGGCGCGGAGGGAGAGACCCAGTACTTC	.	TRBV2	.	15	TRBJ2-5
CASSPRDRYYGYTF	TGTGCCAGCAGTCCCCGGGACAGATACTATGGCTACACCTTC	.	TRBV6-5	TRBD1	14	TRBJ1-2
CASSQVSQETQYF	TGTGCCAGCAGCCAAGTTAGCCAAGAGACCCAGTACTTC	.	TRBV14	.	13	TRBJ2-5
CASSRTGGTEAFF	TGTGCCAGCAGCCGGACAGGGGGCACTGAAGCTTTCTTT	once	TRBV6-2/TRBV6-3	TRBD1	13	TRBJ1-1
CASSYPGLAATGELFF	TGTGCCAGCAGTTATCCGGGACTAGCGGCCACCGGGGAGCTGTTTTTT	.	TRBV7-2	TRBD2	16	TRBJ2-2
CATSDPDRGGSEQYF	TGTGCCACCAGTGACCCGGACAGGGGCGGGTCCGAGCAGTACTTC	.	TRBV24-1	TRBD1	15	TRBJ2-7
CASSESPGTIYEQYF	TGCGCCAGCAGTGAGTCCCCAGGGACTATCTACGAGCAGTACTTC	many	TRBV10-1	TRBD2	15	TRBJ2-7
CASSALAGGRVTDTQYF	TGTGCCAGCAGCGCACTAGCGGGGGGGCGGGTCACAGATACGCAGTATTTT	.	TRBV7-9	TRBD2	17	TRBJ2-3
CASSLGTGGKPGSEKLFF	TGCGCCAGCAGTCTCGGGACAGGGGGCAAGCCGGGAAGTGAAAAACTGTTTTTT	.	TRBV23-1	TRBD1	18	TRBJ1-4
CASSLGVGLEKYGYTF	TGTGCCAGCAGTCTAGGCGTGGGTCTTGAGAAATATGGCTACACCTTC	.	TRBV27	.	16	TRBJ1-2
CASSPQSGTGSEQYF	TGTGCCAGCTCACCCCAATCCGGGACAGGGAGCGAGCAGTACTTC	.	TRBV18	TRBD1	15	TRBJ2-7